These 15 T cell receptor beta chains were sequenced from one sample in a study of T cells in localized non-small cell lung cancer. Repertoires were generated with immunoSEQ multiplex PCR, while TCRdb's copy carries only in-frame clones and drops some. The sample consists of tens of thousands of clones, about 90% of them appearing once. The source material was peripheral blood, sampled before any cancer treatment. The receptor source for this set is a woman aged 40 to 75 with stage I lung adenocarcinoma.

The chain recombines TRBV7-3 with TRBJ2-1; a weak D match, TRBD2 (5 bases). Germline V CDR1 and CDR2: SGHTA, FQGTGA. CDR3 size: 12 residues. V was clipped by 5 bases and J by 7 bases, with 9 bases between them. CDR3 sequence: CASSPGVNEQFF. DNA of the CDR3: TGTGCCAGCAGCCCCGGGGTGAATGAGCAGTTCTTC.

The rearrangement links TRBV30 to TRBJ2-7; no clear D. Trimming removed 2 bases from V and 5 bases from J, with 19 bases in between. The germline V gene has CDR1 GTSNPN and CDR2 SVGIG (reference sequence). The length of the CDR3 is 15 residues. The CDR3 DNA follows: TGTGCCTGGAGTTCATCTGCCAACTTCGCAAACGAGCAGTACTTC. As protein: CAWSSSANFANEQYF.

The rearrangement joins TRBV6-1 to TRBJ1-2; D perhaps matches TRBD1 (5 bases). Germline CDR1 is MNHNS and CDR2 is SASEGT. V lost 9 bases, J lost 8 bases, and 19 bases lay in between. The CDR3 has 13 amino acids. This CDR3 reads CASFPTGAGGYTF. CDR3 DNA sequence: TGTGCCAGTTTCCCGACCGGGGCGGGAGGCTACACCTTC.

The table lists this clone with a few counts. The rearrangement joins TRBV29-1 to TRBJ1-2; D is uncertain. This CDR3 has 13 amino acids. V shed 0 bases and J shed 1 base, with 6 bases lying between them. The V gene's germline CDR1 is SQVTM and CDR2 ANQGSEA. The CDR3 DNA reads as TGCAGCGTTGAAGAAGCCGATAACTATGGCTACACCTTC. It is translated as CSVEEADNYGYTF. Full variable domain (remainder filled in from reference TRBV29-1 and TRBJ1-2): SAVISQKPSRDICQRGTSLTIQCQVDSQVTMMFWYRQQPGQSLTLIATANQGSEATYESGFVIDKFPISRPNLTFSTLTVSNMSPEDSSIYLCSVEEADNYGYTFGSGTRLTVV.

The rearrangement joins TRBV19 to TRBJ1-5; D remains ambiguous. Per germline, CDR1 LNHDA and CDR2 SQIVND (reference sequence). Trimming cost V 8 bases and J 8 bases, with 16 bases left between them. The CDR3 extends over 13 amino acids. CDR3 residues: CASGLSHWEPQHF. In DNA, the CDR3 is TGTGCCAGTGGACTGTCCCACTGGGAGCCCCAGCATTTT. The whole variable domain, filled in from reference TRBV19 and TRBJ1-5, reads DGGITQSPKYLFRKEGQNVTLSCEQNLNHDAMYWYRQDPGQGLRLIYYSQIVNDFQKGDIAEGYSVSREKKESFPLTVTSAQKNPTAFYLCASGLSHWEPQHFGDGTRLSIL.

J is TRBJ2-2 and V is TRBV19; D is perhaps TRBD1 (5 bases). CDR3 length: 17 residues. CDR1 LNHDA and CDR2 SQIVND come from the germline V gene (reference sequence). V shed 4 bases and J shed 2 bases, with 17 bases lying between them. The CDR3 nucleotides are TGTGCCAGTAGTAGACACGGGCAGGGCGTTAACACCGGGGAGCTGTTTTTT. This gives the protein CASSRHGQGVNTGELFF.

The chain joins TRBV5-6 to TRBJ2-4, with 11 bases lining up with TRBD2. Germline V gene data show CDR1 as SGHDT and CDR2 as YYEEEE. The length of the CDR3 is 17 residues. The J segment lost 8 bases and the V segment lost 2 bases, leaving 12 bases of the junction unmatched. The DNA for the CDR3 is TGTGCCAGCAGCTTCCTAGGTAGCGGGGGGGCCGGCGACATTCAGTACTTC. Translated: CASSFLGSGGAGDIQYF. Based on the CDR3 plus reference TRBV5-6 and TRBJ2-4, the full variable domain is DAGVTQSPTHLIKTRGQQVTLRCSPKSGHDTVSWYQQALGQGPQFIFQYYEEEERQRGNFPDRFSGHQFPNYSSELNVNALLLGDSALYLCASSFLGSGGAGDIQYFGAGTRLSVL.

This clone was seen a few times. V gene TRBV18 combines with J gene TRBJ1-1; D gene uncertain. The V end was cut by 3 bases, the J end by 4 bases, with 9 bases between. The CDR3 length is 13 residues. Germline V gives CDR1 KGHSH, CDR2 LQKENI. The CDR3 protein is CASSPPPSTEAFF. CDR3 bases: TGTGCCAGCTCACCCCCACCCAGCACTGAAGCTTTCTTT.

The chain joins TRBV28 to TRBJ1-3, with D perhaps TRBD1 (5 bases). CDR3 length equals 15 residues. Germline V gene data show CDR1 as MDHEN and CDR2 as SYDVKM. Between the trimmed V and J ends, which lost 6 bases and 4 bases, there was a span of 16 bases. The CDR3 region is CASSSPGQNGNTIYF. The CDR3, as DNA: TGTGCCAGCAGCTCTCCAGGGCAGAACGGAAACACCATATATTTT.

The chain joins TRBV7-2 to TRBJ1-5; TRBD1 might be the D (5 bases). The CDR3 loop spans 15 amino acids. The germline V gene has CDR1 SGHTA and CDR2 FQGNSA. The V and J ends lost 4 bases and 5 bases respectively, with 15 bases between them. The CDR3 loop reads CASSSRLGEDQPQHF. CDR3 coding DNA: TGTGCCAGCAGCTCCAGGTTGGGGGAGGATCAGCCCCAGCATTTT.

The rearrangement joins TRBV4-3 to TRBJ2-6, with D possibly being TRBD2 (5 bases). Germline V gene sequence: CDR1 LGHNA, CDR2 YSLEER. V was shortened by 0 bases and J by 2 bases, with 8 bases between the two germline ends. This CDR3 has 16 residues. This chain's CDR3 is CASSQDDGAGANVLTF. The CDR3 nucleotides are TGCGCCAGCAGCCAAGATGACGGGGCTGGGGCCAACGTCCTGACTTTC.

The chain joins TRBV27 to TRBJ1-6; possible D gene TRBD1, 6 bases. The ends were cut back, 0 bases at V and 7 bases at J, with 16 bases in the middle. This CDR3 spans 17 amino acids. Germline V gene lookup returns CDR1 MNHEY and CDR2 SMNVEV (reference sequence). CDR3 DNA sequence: TGTGCCAGCAGTTTATCCCCCACAGGGTTATGCAATTCACCCCTCCACTTT. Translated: CASSLSPTGLCNSPLHF.

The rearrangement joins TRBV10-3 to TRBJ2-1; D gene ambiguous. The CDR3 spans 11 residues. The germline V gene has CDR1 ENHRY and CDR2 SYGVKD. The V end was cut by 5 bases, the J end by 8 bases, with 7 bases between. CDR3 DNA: TGTGCCATCAGTTATCGGGATGAGCAGTTCTTC. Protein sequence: CAISYRDEQFF.

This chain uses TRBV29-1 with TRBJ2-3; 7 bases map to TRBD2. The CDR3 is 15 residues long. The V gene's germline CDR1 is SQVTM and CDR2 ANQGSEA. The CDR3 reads CRVWDYRLPTDTQYF. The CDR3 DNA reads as TGCAGGGTGTGGGACTATCGCCTGCCCACAGATACGCAGTATTTT.

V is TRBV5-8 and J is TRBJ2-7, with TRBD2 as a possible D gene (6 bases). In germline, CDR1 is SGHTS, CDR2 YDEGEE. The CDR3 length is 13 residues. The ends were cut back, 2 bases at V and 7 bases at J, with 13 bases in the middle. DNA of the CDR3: TGTGCCAGCAGCTTTGGAACTGGGGGGGAGCAGTACTTC. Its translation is CASSFGTGGEQYF.